A single TCR beta chain is shown here with its context. Its antigen is currently not known. There are no base qualities to consult, and no much larger clone falls within one base. Including cysteine and phenylalanine, the CDR3 has 14 amino acids. Only the CDR3 region is kept as DNA, spanning 42 bases read in frame from base 1. As encoded in the germline V gene (reference sequence), CDR1 is LNHDA while CDR2 is SQIVND. Trimming at the junction amounts to 4 bases on V and 3 bases on J, and the germline ends lie 7 bases apart. This record comes from a study of CD4 T cells in relation to SARS-CoV-2 and coronaviruses (dated by TCRdb to about 2021). Context from the whole study: In the ViraFEST assay, PBMCs were cultured with antigen for less than 12 days, after which TCR beta CDR3s were sequenced to identify clonal expansions specific to the antigen. For other donors in the study, expansion assays were sequenced with a different, Illumina-based TCR-beta assay. Patient-derived lymphoblastoid cell lines were used to map the HLA restriction of shared crossreactive spike epitopes. An HIV-1 Nef peptide pool or a no-peptide culture served as the negative reference condition. The study assessed, at the TCR clonotype level, memory CD4+ T cell crossreactivity between SARS-CoV-2 and common cold coronavirus spike proteins. The Adaptive Biotechnologies TCR-sequencing kit was used for samples from three pre-COVID donors and for the naive versus memory experiments, whereas the other data were Illumina-based. Beyond this particular receptor, the publication reports: Compared with monoreactive clones, crossreactive clones had significantly weaker SARS-CoV-2-driven expansion, a result consistent with antigenic imprinting. Small numbers of patients and of tested TCRs limited the study. Memory CD4+ clonotypes crossrecognizing SARS-CoV-2 and at least one common cold coronavirus spike were found in 60% to 70% of donors. Because the crossreactivity analysis focused on spike protein, crossreactivity against other viral proteins was not assessed. Pre-pandemic and post-infection samples were not both contributed by any donor, so tracing of the source of pre-existing responses was limited.

Receptor libraries were prepared by the immunoSEQ multiplex PCR assay. The study's own analysis went as follows. During preprocessing, nonproductive sequences were discarded, as were any CDR3s that did not begin with C, did not end with F or W, or were shorter than 7 amino acids. Antigen-specific clonotypes were called with the MANAFEST web app on the basis of expansion relative to the reference and to other culture wells. A clone counted as positive if significantly expanded in 2 of 3 replicate wells versus the reference culture at FDR below 0.05. For a clone to be considered positive, significant expansion relative to all other tandem wells and an odds ratio above 5 were also required. Pairwise Levenshtein distance, computed with the stringdist R package after three terminal residues were trimmed from each end, was used as the measure of CDR3 homology. TCRdb's version of the immuneACCESS table is confined to in-frame rearrangements and falls short of the full clone set. An unresolved V gene accounts for under half of the shortfall where checked; the remainder is of unknown origin. Clone size and the V and J calls come from that table; the DNA yielded D and trimming. For this sample there are almost 30,000 clones; 76% appear just once. Jointly, the top ten make up roughly 14% of the sample.

CD4+ T cells from unexposed donors were collected before the COVID-19 pandemic (2011-2018). The EasySep CD4+ T cell isolation kit was used to isolate CD4+ T cells once the cultures had run for approximately ten days. As cell number allowed, CD4+ T cells from unexposed donors were tested for reactivity to SARS-CoV-2 S and N and to four common cold coronavirus spike pools. Each well received two million PBMCs, cultured in IMDM supplemented with roughly 5.1% human AB serum and roughly 10 IU/ml IL-2. Half of the culture medium was replaced with fresh IL-2-containing medium on days 3 and 7. Each peptide culture condition was generally run in triplicate replicate wells. The leukapheresis product for the unexposed donors was obtained through commercial purchase. PBMCs were isolated from leukapheresis product or whole blood by Ficoll-Paque PLUS gradient centrifugation. PBMCs were either used fresh in the expansion assay or cryopreserved at -140 degrees C. The QIAamp Micro DNA Kit was used to extract genomic DNA from the CD4+ T cells.

This clonotype was sampled from a human donor in good health. Sequencing was carried out using CD4+ T cells from PBMCs, cultured in vitro. The V and J segments used are TRBV19 and TRBJ2-6, with the D gene not clear enough to name. For the CDR3, the sequence is CASSTLGGANVLTF. The DNA sequence is given as TGTGCCAGTAGTACTTTAGGTGGGGCCAACGTCCTGACTTTC.